This T cell receptor beta chain was recovered during a study of blood T cell repertoires in COVID-19. Study-wide context: The study drew acute and convalescent COVID-19 samples from the United States, Italy and Spain. In each case, the material was cDNA or gDNA derived from T cells, B-cell-depleted T cells, or PBMCs.

In germline, CDR1 is LGHDT, CDR2 YNNKEL (reference sequence). After removal of 2 bases from V and 3 bases from J, the junction contained 0 bases not matched to a gene. The CDR3 is 14 amino acids. As processed by the authors: How many nucleated cells were present was estimated from reference gene primer amplification. The data were produced by immunoSEQ multiplex PCR, yet TCRdb's version contains in-frame clones alone and is incomplete. The V and J calls and clone size were taken over from that table, and D and trimming were inferred from the DNA. The sample gives 130,000 to 150,000 clones, about 87% of which show up once; more than 0.8% is in the top ten.

The receptor was isolated from a woman between 45 and 65 years old with acute or convalescent COVID-19. The rearrangement joins TRBV3-1 (or the pseudogene TRBV3-2) to TRBJ2-4; TRBD2 matches 8 bases. Sequencing was carried out using peripheral blood. CDR3 coding DNA: TGTGCCAGCAGCCAACGGGGGGGCAAAAACATTCAGTACTTC. Translated, it gives CASSQRGGKNIQYF.